The rows below give T cell receptor beta chains drawn from one sample of a study of T cell repertoires in cytomegalovirus infection. MiXCR, run by TCRdb on the reads, gives a single entry per CDR3 protein. The sample yields approximately 150,000 distinct CDR3 sequences, about 6.5% seen once. Sequencing input: PBMCs. The receptors were sampled from a human donor in good health (CMV status not recorded). Some clones in this sample may be carry-over from other donors' samples. The CDR3 runs from the conserved cysteine through the conserved F or W. D genes are given only for firm matches. The size entry is marked missing in some rows and otherwise reads once, few, many or a size class.

>TRBJ1-1|many|.|TRBV7-2
CASSLDQGKAFF
TGTGCCAGCAGCTTAGATCAGGGAAAAGCTTTCTTT
>TRBJ2-5|many|TRBD1|TRBV7-2
CASSLVEGARETQYF
TGTGCCAGCAGCTTAGTCGAGGGGGCACGTGAGACCCAGTACTTC
>TRBJ2-1|many|.|TRBV7-3
CASSPGRGSYNEQFF
TGTGCCAGCAGCCCCGGTAGGGGGAGCTACAATGAGCAGTTCTTC
>TRBJ2-5|.|.|TRBV27
CASTKGETQYF
TGTGCCAGCACTAAGGGGGAGACCCAGTACTTC
>TRBJ2-5|many|TRBD2|TRBV19
CASSIRRGEQTQYF
TGTGCCAGTAGTATCCGGCGGGGGGAGCAAACCCAGTACTTC
>TRBJ2-3|.|TRBD2|TRBV19
CASSLGGGQGTDTQYF
TGTGCCAGTAGTTTGGGCGGGGGTCAGGGAACAGATACGCAGTATTTT
>TRBJ1-4|many|.|TRBV7-2
CASSSGGWELFF
TGTGCCAGCAGCTCCGGTGGTTGGGAACTGTTTTTT
>TRBJ2-7|few|.|TRBV19
CASSIAGVAYEQYF
TGTGCCAGTAGTATAGCGGGAGTAGCCTACGAGCAGTACTTC
>TRBJ1-6|many|.|TRBV7-2
CASSPSRRENSPLHF
TGTGCCAGCAGCCCGAGCCGGAGGGAGAATTCACCCCTCCACTTT
>TRBJ1-1|many|.|TRBV7-2
CASSLGGRNTEAFF
TGTGCCAGCAGCTTAGGGGGACGAAACACTGAAGCTTTCTTT
>TRBJ2-5|.|.|TRBV11-2
CASRGLAPGTQYF
TGTGCCAGCAGGGGACTCGCCCCCGGGACCCAGTACTTC
>TRBJ2-3|many|.|TRBV7-2
CASSQEGGATSTDTQYF
TGTGCCAGCAGCCAGGAGGGGGGCGCAACTAGCACAGATACGCAGTATTTT
>TRBJ1-5|few|.|TRBV2
CASSVRTLGNQPQHF
TGTGCCAGCAGTGTTCGGACATTGGGCAATCAGCCCCAGCATTTT
>TRBJ2-5|many|TRBD2|TRBV6-1
CASTQAGGQETQYF
TGTGCCAGCACCCAAGCGGGGGGCCAAGAGACCCAGTACTTC